The 21 T cell receptor beta chains reported below all come from one sample, sequenced in a study of graft-versus-host responses after intestinal transplantation. Assay used: immunoSEQ multiplex PCR; TCRdb lists only in-frame clones, some missing. The sample holds about 100,000 clones, about nine tenths seen once. No antigens are known for them. The source was unstimulated CD4+ T cells sorted from spleen or lymph node cells, collected before transplant. These receptors all stem from a human donor who was the organ donor for an intestinal transplant.

The V and J genes are TRBV28 and TRBJ1-5; a weak D match, TRBD1 (5 bases). CDR1 MDHEN and CDR2 SYDVKM come from the germline V gene. This CDR3 has 11 amino acids. The V end was cut by 7 bases, the J end by 7 bases, with 8 bases between. In DNA, the CDR3 is TGTGCCAGCACCAGGGCGCAGCCCCAGCATTTT. The encoded protein is CASTRAQPQHF.

This clone was seen only a few times. This chain links TRBV6-1 with TRBJ1-5; unclear D gene. Per germline, CDR1 MNHNS and CDR2 SASEGT. This CDR3 is 15 amino acids long. V lost 5 bases and J lost 6, with 17 bases in between. CDR3 DNA sequence: TGTGCCAGCAGTTTTGCCGTGGGAGCCGGTCAGCCCCAGCATTTT. Translating it yields CASSFAVGAGQPQHF.

The CDR3 sequence is CANSTGGTEAFF. For the CDR3, the DNA is TGTGCCAACTCGACCGGGGGGACTGAAGCTTTCTTT. V gene TRBV2 combines with J gene TRBJ1-1, with a tentative D call TRBD1 (5 bases). CDR3 length: 12 residues. CDR1 is SNHLY and CDR2 is FYNNEI in the germline V gene. V was pared by 10 bases and J by 5 bases, with 14 bases between.

This clone has just a few counts. This sequence joins TRBV9 and TRBJ1-6; D may be TRBD1 (5 bases). Trimming stripped 0 bases from V and 9 bases from J, with 16 bases between. This CDR3 comprises 16 residues. Germline V gene lookup returns CDR1 SGDLS and CDR2 YYNGEE. DNA of the CDR3: TGTGCCAGCAGCGTAGATGCAGGGACGACTGGTTCACCCCTCCACTTT. Translation: CASSVDAGTTGSPLHF.

The V and J genes are TRBV5-1 and TRBJ2-7; 8 bases agree with TRBD1. Germline V lookup: CDR1 SGHRS, CDR2 YFSETQ. This CDR3 comprises 14 residues. After removal of 4 bases from V and 2 bases from J, the junction contained 5 bases not matched to a gene. CDR3: CASSGGTGAYEQYF. The CDR3 region has the DNA TGCGCCAGCAGCGGAGGGACAGGAGCCTACGAGCAGTACTTC.

The chain links TRBV5-1 to TRBJ2-5; D remains ambiguous. In germline, CDR1 is SGHRS, CDR2 YFSETQ. The CDR3 loop spans 12 amino acids. The ends were cut back, 4 bases at V and 5 bases at J, with 9 bases in the middle. Here the CDR3 reads CASSGEWETQYF. As DNA, the CDR3 is TGCGCCAGCAGCGGCGAATGGGAGACCCAGTACTTC. The full variable domain, in which reference TRBV5-1 and TRBJ2-5 provide the parts outside the CDR3, is KAGVTQTPRYLIKTRGQQVTLSCSPISGHRSVSWYQQTPGQGLQFLFEYFSETQRNKGNFPGRFSGRQFSNSRSEMNVSTLELGDSALYLCASSGEWETQYFGPGTRLLVL.

The V gene is TRBV6-5, the J gene TRBJ1-4, with TRBD1 as a possible D gene (6 bases). The CDR3 spans 15 residues. The V end was cut by 6 bases, the J end by 8 bases, with 19 bases between. The germline V gene encodes CDR1 MNHEY and CDR2 SVGAGI. The chain's CDR3 is CASSPTGGAGEKLFF. In DNA form, the CDR3 reads TGTGCCAGCAGCCCTACCGGGGGGGCGGGGGAAAAACTGTTTTTT.

This chain uses TRBV6-5 with TRBJ2-3, with no clear D. CDR1 and CDR2 from the germline V gene are MNHEY and SVGAGI. Trimming removed 4 bases from V and 0 bases from J, with 5 bases in between. This CDR3 is built from 13 residues. The CDR3 bases are TGTGCCAGCAGTTCGTCTAGCACAGATACGCAGTATTTT. Protein sequence: CASSSSSTDTQYF.

V and J are TRBV6-5 and TRBJ1-5, with D possibly matching TRBD1 (5 bases). Germline V gene data show CDR1 as MNHEY and CDR2 as SVGAGI. Trimming removed 5 bases at V and 2 bases at J, with 13 bases between. The CDR3 covers 15 residues. The CDR3: CASSLGTPGNQPQHF. CDR3 nucleotide sequence: TGTGCCAGCAGTCTTGGGACGCCGGGCAATCAGCCCCAGCATTTT.

The CDR3 sequence is CASSYAGQGNYGYTF. The CDR3 nucleotides read TGTGCCAGCAGTTACGCAGGACAGGGCAACTATGGCTACACCTTC. The V gene is TRBV6-5, the J gene TRBJ1-2; 8 bases fit TRBD1. The CDR3 totals 15 residues. With V trimmed by 2 bases and J by 2 bases, 4 bases remained unmatched. Germline V gene lookup returns CDR1 MNHEY and CDR2 SVGAGI.

This clone appeared a few times. This chain connects TRBV7-9 to TRBJ1-2; 7 bases map to TRBD1. This CDR3 comprises 15 residues. Germline CDR1 reads SEHNR; CDR2 reads FQNEAQ (reference sequence). The V and J ends lost 1 base and 6 bases, in that order; junction bases with no gene match: 8. The DNA of the CDR3 is TGTGCCAGCAGCTTAGTCCGACAGGGCGGGGATGGCTACACCTTC. Translating it yields CASSLVRQGGDGYTF.

The V and J genes are TRBV6-6 and TRBJ2-7; 7 bases map to TRBD1. CDR1 and CDR2 (germline): MNHNY, SVGAGI (reference sequence). J gave up 9 bases and V 4 bases, and 9 bases lay outside the gene matches. This CDR3 contains 13 residues. The CDR3 sequence: CASSWDSPKRQYF. The CDR3 region has the DNA TGTGCCAGCAGTTGGGACAGTCCGAAGCGGCAGTACTTC.

The V gene is TRBV6-1, the J gene TRBJ1-5; no clear D gene. Trimming left V 7 bases short and J 3 bases short, with 13 bases between. The length of the CDR3 is 14 residues. CDR1 is MNHNS and CDR2 is SASEGT in the germline V gene. CDR3 nucleotide sequence: TGTGCCAGCAAAAGCAGAACACTCAATCAGCCCCAGCATTTT. Residues: CASKSRTLNQPQHF.

The chain joins TRBV5-1 to TRBJ1-6; the D is unclear. CDR3 size: 15 residues. Germline CDR1 is SGHRS and CDR2 is YFSETQ. V was clipped by 5 bases and J by 6 bases, with 15 bases between them. This chain's CDR3 is CASRLDPAVNSPLHF. CDR3 in DNA: TGCGCCAGCAGGTTAGACCCGGCGGTTAATTCACCCCTCCACTTT. Supplemented by reference TRBV5-1 and TRBJ1-6, the full variable domain reads KAGVTQTPRYLIKTRGQQVTLSCSPISGHRSVSWYQQTPGQGLQFLFEYFSETQRNKGNFPGRFSGRQFSNSRSEMNVSTLELGDSALYLCASRLDPAVNSPLHFGNGTRLTVT.

J is TRBJ1-5 and V is TRBV2; maybe TRBD1 (5 bases). The germline V gene has CDR1 SNHLY and CDR2 FYNNEI. This CDR3 is 15 amino acids long. Trimming cost V 4 bases and J 2 bases, with 12 bases left between them. The CDR3, as DNA: TGTGCCAGCAGTGTATCAGGGAAGGGCAATCAGCCCCAGCATTTT. This codes for CASSVSGKGNQPQHF. Looking up the rest from reference TRBV2 and TRBJ1-5 gives the full variable domain: EPEVTQTPSHQVTQMGQEVILRCVPISNHLYFYWYRQILGQKVEFLVSFYNNEISEKSEIFDDQFSVERPDGSNFTLKIRSTKLEDSAMYFCASSVSGKGNQPQHFGDGTRLSIL.

This clone occurred a few times. The chain uses TRBV18 and TRBJ2-4; D is ambiguous. V lost 5 bases, J lost 0 bases, and 17 bases lay in between. Looked up from germline, CDR1 is KGHSH and CDR2 is LQKENI. The CDR3 spans 17 residues. CDR3 DNA sequence: TGTGCCAGCTCAGCTAACGACGGTCCCCTAGCCAAAAACATTCAGTACTTC. It specifies CASSANDGPLAKNIQYF.

On this clone itself: One end of the junction does not line up with germline, which may come from a read error. The chain employs TRBV12-5 and TRBJ2-7; 10 positions agree with TRBD2. The CDR3 contains 18 residues. In germline, CDR1 is LGHNT, CDR2 FRNRAP. The CDR3 sequence is CASGLPHQTSGDSCEQYF. The CDR3 DNA reads TGTGCTAGTGGTTTGCCCCATCAAACTAGCGGGGATTCCTGCGAGCAGTACTTC.

This chain joins TRBV6-4 and TRBJ2-1; 8 bases agree with TRBD2. The CDR3 runs to 14 residues. Per germline, CDR1 MRHNA and CDR2 SNTAGT. Trimming at V came to 0 bases and at J to 8 bases, leaving 3 bases not matched to a gene. CDR3 protein: CASSDSGLVDEQFF. The CDR3 DNA reads TGTGCCAGCAGTGACTCGGGACTAGTAGATGAGCAGTTCTTC.

The V call is TRBV19, the J call TRBJ2-6; 7 bases line up with TRBD2. CDR1 is LNHDA, CDR2 SQIVND, per germline (reference sequence). The V gene end was trimmed by 3 bases and the J gene end by 0 bases; junction bases not matched to a gene: 8. The length of the CDR3 is 18 residues. The CDR3 DNA reads TGTGCCAGTAGTATTCGGCGGGGGATTAGCTCTGGGGCCAACGTCCTGACTTTC. It codes for CASSIRRGISSGANVLTF.

The chain uses TRBV5-1 and TRBJ2-7; 9 bases agree with TRBD2. The V and J ends lost 1 base and 5 bases, in that order; junction bases with no gene match: 7. The germline CDR1 and CDR2 sequences are SGHRS and YFSETQ. The CDR3 loop spans 15 amino acids. CDR3 loop: CASSLSLAGPDEQYF. The CDR3 DNA is TGCGCCAGCAGCTTGAGTCTAGCGGGACCCGACGAGCAGTACTTC.

The V gene is TRBV11-2, the J gene TRBJ2-1; 9 bases are shared with TRBD2. Unmatched junction bases numbered 8, after V lost 5 bases and J lost 6 bases. The CDR3 runs 15 residues. The germline CDR1 and CDR2 sequences are SGHAT and FQNNGV. The CDR3 bases are TGTGCCAGCAGCCCGCGACTAGCGGTTGGCAATGAGCAGTTCTTC. Translation gives CASSPRLAVGNEQFF.